The TCR beta chain under discussion was sequenced for a study of cytomegalovirus exposure and HLA in healthy donors. Study details: In a previous analysis, approximately 110 million unique TCR beta sequences were found from 150 million to 200 million T cells. Notes on the study in general: In a later analysis, at a false discovery rate of 0.05, approximately 16,000 TCR beta sequences were associated with HLA alleles. The only immune exposure information that was available was CMV serostatus.

The CDR3 has 16 residues. The germline V gene has CDR1 MDHEN and CDR2 SYDVKM. The V and J ends lost 4 bases and 3 bases, in that order; junction bases with no gene match: 10. Details on this clone: Its target is not known.

Donors in the study were healthy people who gave bone marrow. Researchers ran the PCR with 60 Vbeta and 13 Jbeta primers. TCRdb's table, derived via immunoSEQ multiplex PCR, lists solely in-frame clones and lacks some. The repertoire consists of more than 110,000 clones, with 75% occurring once and the leading ten covering about 7%. This sequence was found in a man aged 25-45 years in good health and CMV-seronegative. The chain has TRBV28 and TRBJ2-7, with 9 bases fitting TRBD1. Material: PBMCs. The CDR3 DNA follows: TGTGCCAGCAGTTCCACAGGGGGCACATATTTCTACGAGCAGTACTTC. The encoded protein is CASSSTGGTYFYEQYF. Looking up the rest from reference TRBV28 and TRBJ2-7 gives the full variable domain: DVKVTQSSRYLVKRTGEKVFLECVQDMDHENMFWYRQDPGLGLRLIYFSYDVKMKEKGDIPEGYSVSREKKERFSLILESASTNQTSMYLCASSSTGGTYFYEQYFGPGTRLTVT.